These 21 T cell receptor beta chains share one sample of origin, sequenced in a study of post-analysis software for immune sequencing data. No antigen has been identified for these receptors. Study-wide points: A handful of TRBV segments (TRBV5-6, TRBV5-1 and TRBV20-1 among them) occurred more frequently in patients than in controls.

Built from TCR beta cDNA, the libraries had unique molecular identifiers in them. TCRdb independently ran MiXCR on the PCR reads; one entry per CDR3 protein. This sample has around 200,000 distinct CDR3 sequences, with 29% found just once. The sequencing input was blood. The receptors here all came from a girl under 18 with multiple sclerosis.

Details on this clonotype: A much larger clone differs by one base, so this may be a read error. This rearrangement joins TRBV7-2 to TRBJ2-3; D remains unclear. CDR1 and CDR2 (germline): SGHTA, FQGNSA. Trimming shortened V by 2 bases and J by 2 bases, and 5 bases separated the two germline ends. CDR3 length: 13 amino acids. The CDR3 DNA follows: TGTGCCAGCAGCTTATCGGTCACAGATACGCAGTATTTT. It specifies CASSLSVTDTQYF.

There are a few counts of this clonotype. This may stem from a read error, because a much larger clone lies one nucleotide away. This chain joins TRBV29-1 and TRBJ1-2, with TRBD1 as a possible D gene (6 bases). V lost 4 bases and J lost 5, with 14 bases in between. Germline values: CDR1 SQVTM, CDR2 ANQGSEA. The CDR3 has 13 residues. CDR3 nucleotides: TGCAGCGTTGTCGGCAGGGGAAGTTATGGCTACACCTTC. Protein product: CSVVGRGSYGYTF.

In DNA form, the CDR3 reads TGTGCCAGCAGTTTACGTGAGGGGCCCGACCCAGGAAACACCATATATTTT. Translating gives CASSLREGPDPGNTIYF. This chain joins TRBV12-3 or TRBV12-4 and TRBJ1-3; tentative D call: TRBD1 (5 bases). The CDR3 sequence is 17 residues long. The V gene lost 2 bases and the J gene lost 4 bases, with 18 bases spanning the gap.

This clonotype came up a few times. The chain joins TRBV5-1 to TRBJ2-3, with D perhaps TRBD1 (6 bases). CDR3 length equals 17 residues. V was trimmed by 4 bases and J by 1 base, leaving 19 bases between them. The germline CDR1 and CDR2 sequences are SGHRS and YFSETQ. CDR3 region: CASSVDRAGDGTDTQYF. The DNA of the CDR3 is TGCGCCAGCAGCGTGGATCGTGCAGGGGATGGCACAGATACGCAGTATTTT.

The J gene is TRBJ1-2, the V gene TRBV28; TRBD1 aligns across 7 bases. After removal of 4 bases from V and 4 bases from J, the junction contained 9 bases not matched to a gene. The CDR3 totals 15 residues. Germline V gene lookup returns CDR1 MDHEN and CDR2 SYDVKM. CDR3 sequence: CASSSRGQKFYGYTF. The DNA of the CDR3 is TGTGCCAGCAGTTCACGGGGACAGAAGTTCTATGGCTACACCTTC.

This clonotype appeared a single time. A junction end diverges from the germline sequence, so it may reflect a read error. The chain recombines TRBV12-3 or TRBV12-4 with TRBJ2-3; TRBD2 aligns across 7 bases. This CDR3 is built from 16 residues. The CDR3 coding sequence is TGTGCCAGCAGTTTGGGAGCGGGAACTAGCGCAGATACGCAATATTTT. This codes for CASSLGAGTSADTQYF.

The V call is TRBV11-2, the J call TRBJ2-5, with D possibly TRBD2 on 6 matching bases. Per germline, CDR1 SGHAT and CDR2 FQNNGV. The CDR3 spans 16 residues. V shed 1 base and J shed 11 bases, with 23 bases lying between them. The CDR3 sequence is CASSLGYGSPDAEQYF. The CDR3, as DNA: TGTGCCAGCAGCTTAGGTTACGGGAGCCCCGATGCGGAGCAGTACTTC.

This clonotype was counted many times. This rearrangement joins TRBV12-3 or TRBV12-4 to TRBJ1-2; the D is unclear. This CDR3 has 15 residues. The V gene lost 10 bases and the J gene lost 2 bases, with 20 bases spanning the gap. The CDR3 DNA reads as TGTGCCACCCAACCGGTGGCACCTCAAAACTATGGCTACACCTTC. Protein: CATQPVAPQNYGYTF.

In this sample, this clonotype turned up a few times. The gene calls are TRBV30 and TRBJ2-6; D not certain. CDR1 and CDR2 (germline): GTSNPN, SVGIG (reference sequence). The CDR3 is made up of 13 amino acids. V lost 0 bases and J 9 bases, leaving 9 bases between the germline ends. This chain's CDR3 is CAWSVRVGNVLTF. CDR3 bases: TGTGCCTGGAGTGTAAGGGTAGGCAACGTCCTGACTTTC.

This clonotype was observed a few times. It may be a read error: a sequence one base away is much more abundant. V and J are TRBV5-1 and TRBJ2-1; 9 bases match TRBD2. CDR3 length: 14 amino acids. Germline lookup yields CDR1 SGHRS and CDR2 YFSETQ. The CDR3 coding sequence is TGCGCCGGCAGCTTGGGGACTAGCTCTGGTGAGCAGTTCTTC. Its translation: CAGSLGTSSGEQFF. Drawing the rest from reference TRBV5-1 and TRBJ2-1, the complete variable domain is KAGVTQTPRYLIKTRGQQVTLSCSPISGHRSVSWYQQTPGQGLQFLFEYFSETQRNKGNFPGRFSGRQFSNSRSEMNVSTLELGDSALYLCAGSLGTSSGEQFFGPGTRLTVL.

This chain connects TRBV20-1 to TRBJ2-1; possibly TRBD1 or TRBD2 for D (6 bases each). Looked up from germline, CDR1 is DFQATT and CDR2 is SNEGSKA (reference sequence). Trimming cost V 0 bases and J 0 bases, with 18 bases left between them. The CDR3 is 18 residues long. The CDR3 region is CSARDGGGAPRSYNEQFF. CDR3 in DNA: TGCAGTGCTAGAGATGGGGGCGGGGCCCCCCGCTCCTACAATGAGCAGTTCTTC.

This clonotype has ten or more counts. This rearrangement joins TRBV29-1 to TRBJ2-1, with D possibly TRBD1 on 7 matching bases. Germline CDR1 reads SQVTM; CDR2 reads ANQGSEA. The CDR3 is 14 residues long. V shed 6 bases and J shed 2 bases, with 14 bases lying between them. CDR3 amino acids: CSVVGQRAYNEQFF. The CDR3 nucleotides read TGCAGCGTCGTGGGACAGCGGGCCTACAATGAGCAGTTCTTC.

The gene calls are TRBV12-3 or TRBV12-4 and TRBJ2-7; the match to TRBD2 covers 9 bases. V shed 3 bases, J shed 1 base, and the junction held 7 bases outside the gene matches. This CDR3 comprises 16 residues. The CDR3 region is CASSLVAGVASYEQYF. The DNA of the CDR3 is TGTGCCAGCAGTTTGGTAGCGGGAGTCGCATCCTACGAGCAGTACTTC.

This clonotype was detected ten times or more. The V call is TRBV12-3 or TRBV12-4, the J call TRBJ2-5, with 9 bases identical to TRBD1. The ends lost 5 bases at V and 5 bases at J; junction bases unmatched: 6. The CDR3 runs to 14 residues. The CDR3: CASSQTGGSETQYF. The CDR3 DNA reads as TGTGCCAGCAGTCAAACAGGGGGCTCTGAGACCCAGTACTTC.

A note on this clonotype: Being one base from a much bigger clone, this may be a read error. The chain links TRBV12-3 or TRBV12-4 to TRBJ2-1; 10 nucleotides align to TRBD2. The CDR3 sequence is 16 residues long. The ends lost 6 bases at V and 13 bases at J; junction bases unmatched: 18. The CDR3 loop is CASSAPGVAGGKTQFF. CDR3 sequence (DNA): TGTGCCAGCAGCGCGCCAGGGGTAGCGGGAGGAAAGACCCAGTTCTTC.

This clonotype was detected only a few times. The rearrangement links TRBV14 to TRBJ2-3; D uncertain. V dropped 4 bases and J dropped 3 bases, with 14 bases sitting between them. Germline CDR1 and CDR2: SGHDN and FVKESK. The length of the CDR3 is 15 residues. Here the CDR3 DNA reads TGTGCCAGCAGCCCGCAGTCGTTAAGGACAGATACGCAGTATTTT. Translated: CASSPQSLRTDTQYF.

This clonotype has at least ten counts. J is TRBJ2-3 and V is TRBV7-2; 7 bases fit TRBD2. Per the germline V gene, CDR1 is SGHTA and CDR2 is FQGNSA. This CDR3 contains 15 residues. The trim removed 0 bases at V and 1 base at J, leaving 1 base unmatched. The CDR3, as DNA: TGTGCCAGCAGCTTAGCCAGCGGGGGCACAGATACGCAGTATTTT. It yields the protein CASSLASGGTDTQYF.

The V and J genes are TRBV18 and TRBJ1-1; TRBD1 might be the D (6 bases). The V and J ends lost 3 bases and 0 bases respectively, with 20 bases between them. The CDR3 has 18 amino acids. From germline, CDR1 is KGHSH and CDR2 LQKENI. The CDR3 DNA sequence: TGTGCCAGCTCACCCCGCTCGCCCAGGGGTCTAATGAACACTGAAGCTTTCTTT. Translated, it gives CASSPRSPRGLMNTEAFF.

This clonotype was picked up many times. The rearrangement joins TRBV28 to TRBJ2-1; 7 nucleotides line up with TRBD2. CDR3 length: 14 amino acids. V was pared by 6 bases and J by 1 base, with 3 bases of the junction left unmatched. CDR1 and CDR2 (germline): MDHEN, SYDVKM. In DNA, the CDR3 is TGTGCCAGCAGCGGCGGGAGTTCCTACAATGAGCAGTTCTTC. This gives the protein CASSGGSSYNEQFF.

In the case of this clonotype: A much larger clone is a single base away; this may be a read error. This chain connects TRBV9 to TRBJ2-1; a possible D gene is TRBD2 (6 bases). The ends were cut back, 10 bases at V and 3 bases at J, with 17 bases in the middle. This CDR3 is built from 14 residues. The germline V gene has CDR1 SGDLS and CDR2 YYNGEE. The CDR3 DNA sequence: TGTGCCGGCTCGGGGGATCGGGGCTACAATGAGCAGTTCTTC. It yields the protein CAGSGDRGYNEQFF.

This clonotype turned up a few times. This chain uses TRBV29-1 with TRBJ1-5; D not certain. CDR1 and CDR2 from the germline V gene are SQVTM and ANQGSEA. CDR3 length equals 14 residues. Trimming removed 4 bases at V and 7 bases at J, with 17 bases between. The CDR3 sequence is CSVGWGASGQPQHF. In DNA, the CDR3 is TGCAGCGTTGGTTGGGGAGCCTCGGGACAGCCCCAGCATTTT.